This T cell receptor beta chain derives from a study of cytomegalovirus exposure and HLA in healthy donors. The study, taken as a whole, reports: In vitro data verified three CMV-associated chains as specific for CMV antigens.

Concerning this clone itself: Its antigen is as yet unknown.

The germline V gene has CDR1 MNHNY and CDR2 SVGAGI (reference sequence). The V segment lost 6 bases and the J segment 3 bases; nucleotides outside the gene matches: 6. The CDR3 has 16 amino acids. Some clones are missing from TCRdb's copy, which holds only in-frame ones; the method was immunoSEQ multiplex PCR. The table lists more than 90,000 clones, about 87% of them singletons, with around 2% in the top ten. The source material was PBMCs. V and J are TRBV6-6 and TRBJ2-4, with 12 bases matching TRBD2. The sequence was obtained from a man in his late teens or twenties in good health and CMV-seronegative. The CDR3 nucleotides read TGTGCCAGCAGGGCAGGACTAGCGGGGATCAAAAACATTCAGTACTTC. It encodes CASRAGLAGIKNIQYF.